These 4 T cell receptor beta chains came from one sample sequenced in a study of T cells in women clearing cervical HPV infection (dated by TCRdb to between 2017 and 2018). Libraries were prepared through the immunoSEQ multiplex PCR assay. Here the immuneACCESS table is served through TCRdb, limited to in-frame sequences with V and J called. Missing clones are a known gap in these copies; in checked studies unresolved V genes cover under half, and the rest lacks a known reason. The table for this sample records about 19,000 clones. The top ten hold approximately 16% of the sample. Sequencing used blood buffy coat. These receptors were taken from a woman between 18 and 70 years old with a cervical HPV16 infection that either progressed to CIN3+ or cleared (not recorded which).

Worth noting for this clone: Read sequence stops 3 residues before the CDR3 end, and the germline J gene provides the missing end. J is TRBJ2-3 and V is TRBV7-2; D may be TRBD2 (6 bases). This CDR3 has 12 amino acids. Germline assignment: CDR1 SGHTA and CDR2 FQGNSA. Trimming left V 7 bases short and J 5 bases short, with 10 bases between. The CDR3 reads CASTPGVDTQYF. Partial CDR3 DNA: TGTGCCAGCACCCCGGGGGTAGATACG.

Details on this clone: The CDR3 end falls 3 residues outside the read, so it is completed with the germline J gene. The chain carries TRBV19 and TRBJ2-2, with a tentative D call TRBD2 (7 bases). There are 15 residues in the CDR3. Per germline, CDR1 LNHDA and CDR2 SQIVND (reference sequence). The chain's CDR3 is CASSPAGGRNSPLFF. The covered CDR3 bases are TGTGCCAGTAGTCCCGCCGGGGGGCGAAATTCACCG.

Comments on this clone: The read terminates 3 residues before the CDR3 end, so the remaining end is supplied by the germline J gene. This chain joins TRBV7-8 and TRBJ1-1; D gene unclear. The CDR3 spans 14 residues. CDR1 is SGHVS, CDR2 FQNEAQ, per germline. The germline V and J ends were trimmed by 4 bases and 0 bases, with 9 bases remaining between them. The sequenced CDR3 bases are TGTGCCAGCAGCTGGAGCGAAATGAACACTGAA. This encodes CASSWSEMNTE. The full CDR3 protein reads CASSWSEMNTEAFF. Based on the CDR3 plus reference TRBV7-8 and TRBJ1-1, the full variable domain is GAGVSQSPRYKVAKRGQDVALRCDPISGHVSLFWYQQALGQGPEFLTYFQNEAQLDKSGLPSDRFFAERPEGSVSTLKIQRTQQEDSAVYLCASSWSEMNTEAFFGQGTRLTVV.

Concerning this clone itself: The read is 3 residues too short to cover the CDR3 end, so that end is filled in from the germline J gene. The V gene is TRBV18, the J gene TRBJ2-7; D gene unclear. Trimming removed 8 bases at V and 2 bases at J, with 13 bases between. Germline V gives CDR1 KGHSH, CDR2 LQKENI. This CDR3 is built from 13 residues. CDR3 sequence reads: CASQPPRPYEQYF. CDR3 DNA, as far as it was read: TGTGCCAGCCAACCTCCTAGGCCCTACGAG.